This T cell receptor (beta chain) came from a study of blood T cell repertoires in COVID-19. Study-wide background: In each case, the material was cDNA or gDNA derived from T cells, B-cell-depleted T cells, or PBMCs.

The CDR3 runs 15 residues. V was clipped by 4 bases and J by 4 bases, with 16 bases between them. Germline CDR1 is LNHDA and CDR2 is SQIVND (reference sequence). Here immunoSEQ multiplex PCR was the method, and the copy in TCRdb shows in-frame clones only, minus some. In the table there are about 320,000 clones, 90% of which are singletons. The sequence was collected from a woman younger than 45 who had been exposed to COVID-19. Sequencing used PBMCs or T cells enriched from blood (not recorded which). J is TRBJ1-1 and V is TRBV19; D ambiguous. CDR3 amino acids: CASSRSGPEGTEAFF. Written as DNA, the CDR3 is TGTGCCAGTAGTAGGTCGGGCCCTGAGGGCACTGAAGCTTTCTTT.